This entry describes one T cell receptor (beta chain). Under the authors' procedure: Nucleated cell number was recorded as an estimate derived from reference gene primer amplification. Produced via immunoSEQ multiplex PCR; TCRdb's table is partial and in-frame only. V and J calls and clone size come straight from that table; D and trimming were deduced from the DNA. The profile shows about 170,000 clones, roughly 87% of them singletons. The sample is drawn from a study of blood T cell repertoires in COVID-19. For the study at large: Sites across the United States, Italy and Spain contributed samples from acute and convalescent COVID-19. From T cells, B-cell-depleted T cells, or PBMCs came the material, which was cDNA or gDNA.

The material sequenced was peripheral blood. The sequence was collected from a woman aged 45-65 years with acute or convalescent COVID-19.

The CDR3 bases are TGTGCCAGCGAACTTAGCACAGATACGCAGTATTTT. It codes for CASELSTDTQYF. The chain recombines TRBV2 with TRBJ2-3; no clear D. The CDR3 loop spans 12 amino acids. Between the trimmed V and J ends, which lost 8 bases and 0 bases, there was a span of 6 bases. Per germline, CDR1 SNHLY and CDR2 FYNNEI.